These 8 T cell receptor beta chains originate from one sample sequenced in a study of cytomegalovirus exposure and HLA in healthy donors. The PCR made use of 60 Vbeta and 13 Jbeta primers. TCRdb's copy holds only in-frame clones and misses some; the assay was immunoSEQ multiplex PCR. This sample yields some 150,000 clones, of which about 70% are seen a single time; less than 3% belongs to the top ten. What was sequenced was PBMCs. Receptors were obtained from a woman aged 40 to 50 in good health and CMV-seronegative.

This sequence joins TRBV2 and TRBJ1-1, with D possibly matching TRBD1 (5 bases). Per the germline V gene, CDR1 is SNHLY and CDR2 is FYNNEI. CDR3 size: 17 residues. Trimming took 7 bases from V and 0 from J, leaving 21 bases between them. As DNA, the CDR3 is TGTGCCAGCACCCCGGGGCAGGGTGGGGGGATGAACACTGAAGCTTTCTTT. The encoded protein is CASTPGQGGGMNTEAFF.

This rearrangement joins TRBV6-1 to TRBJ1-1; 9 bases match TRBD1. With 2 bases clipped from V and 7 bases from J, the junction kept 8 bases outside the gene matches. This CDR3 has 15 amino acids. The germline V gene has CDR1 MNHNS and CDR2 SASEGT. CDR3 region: CASSELHRTGVEAFF. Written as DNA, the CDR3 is TGTGCCAGCAGTGAACTACACAGGACAGGGGTTGAAGCTTTCTTT.

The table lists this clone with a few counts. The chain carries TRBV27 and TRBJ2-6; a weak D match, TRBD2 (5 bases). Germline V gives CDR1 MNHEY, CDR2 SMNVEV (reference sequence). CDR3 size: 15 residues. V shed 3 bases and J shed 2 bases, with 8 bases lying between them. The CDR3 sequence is CASSFEGPGANVLTF. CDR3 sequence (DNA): TGTGCCAGCAGTTTTGAGGGTCCTGGGGCCAACGTCCTGACTTTC.

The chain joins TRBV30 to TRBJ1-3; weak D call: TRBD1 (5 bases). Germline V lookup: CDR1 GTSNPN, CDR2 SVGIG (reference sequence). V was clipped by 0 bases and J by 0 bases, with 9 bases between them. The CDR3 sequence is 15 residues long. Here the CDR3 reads CAWSVGGTSGNTIYF. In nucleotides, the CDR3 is TGTGCCTGGAGTGTTGGAGGGACCTCTGGAAACACCATATATTTT.

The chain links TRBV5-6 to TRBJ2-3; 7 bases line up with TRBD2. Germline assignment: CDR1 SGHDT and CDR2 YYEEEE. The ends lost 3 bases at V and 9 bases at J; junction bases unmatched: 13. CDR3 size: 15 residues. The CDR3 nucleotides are TGTGCCAGCAGCTCGGACGCATGGGGGGGTGGGACGCAGTATTTT. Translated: CASSSDAWGGGTQYF.

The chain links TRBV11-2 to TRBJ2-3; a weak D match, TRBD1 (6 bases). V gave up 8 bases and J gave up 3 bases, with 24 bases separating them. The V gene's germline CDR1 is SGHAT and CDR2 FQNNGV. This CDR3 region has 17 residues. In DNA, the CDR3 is TGTGCCAGCCTTTCCCTCCGTACAGGGAGAGTTACAGATACGCAGTATTTT. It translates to CASLSLRTGRVTDTQYF.

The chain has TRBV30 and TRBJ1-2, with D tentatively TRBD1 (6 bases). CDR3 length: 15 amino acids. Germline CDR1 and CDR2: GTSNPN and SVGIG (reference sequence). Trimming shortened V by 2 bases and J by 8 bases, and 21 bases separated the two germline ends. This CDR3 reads CAWSKQGTGLSGYTF. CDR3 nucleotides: TGTGCCTGGAGTAAGCAAGGAACAGGGCTCTCGGGCTACACCTTC. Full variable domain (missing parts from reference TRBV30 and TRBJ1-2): SQTIHQWPATLVQPVGSPLSLECTVEGTSNPNLYWYRQAAGRGLQLLFYSVGIGQISSEVPQNLSASRPQDRQFILSSKKLLLSDSGFYLCAWSKQGTGLSGYTFGSGTRLTVV.

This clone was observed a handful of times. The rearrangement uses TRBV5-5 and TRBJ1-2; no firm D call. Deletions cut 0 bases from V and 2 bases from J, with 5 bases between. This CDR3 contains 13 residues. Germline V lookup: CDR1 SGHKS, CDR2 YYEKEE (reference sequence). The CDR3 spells CASSLGGNYGYTF. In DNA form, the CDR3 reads TGTGCCAGCAGCTTGGGAGGGAACTATGGCTACACCTTC.